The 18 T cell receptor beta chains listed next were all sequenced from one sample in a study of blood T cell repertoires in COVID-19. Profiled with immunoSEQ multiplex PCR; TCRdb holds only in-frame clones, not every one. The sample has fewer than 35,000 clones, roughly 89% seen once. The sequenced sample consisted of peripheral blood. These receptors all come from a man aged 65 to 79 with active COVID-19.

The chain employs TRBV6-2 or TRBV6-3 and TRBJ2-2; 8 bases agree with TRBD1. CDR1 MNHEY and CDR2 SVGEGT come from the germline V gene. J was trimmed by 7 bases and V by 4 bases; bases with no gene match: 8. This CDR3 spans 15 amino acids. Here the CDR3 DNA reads TGTGCCAGCAGTTTTATTCAGGGGGCCGGCGGGGAGCTGTTTTTT. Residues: CASSFIQGAGGELFF.

For the CDR3, the DNA is TGTGCCAGCAAGGACAGCTATAATTCACCCCTCCACTTT. Its protein is CASKDSYNSPLHF. This chain links TRBV12-3 or TRBV12-4 with TRBJ1-6; tentatively, D is TRBD1 (6 bases). V was pared by 7 bases and J by 3 bases, with 7 bases between. The CDR3 totals 13 residues.

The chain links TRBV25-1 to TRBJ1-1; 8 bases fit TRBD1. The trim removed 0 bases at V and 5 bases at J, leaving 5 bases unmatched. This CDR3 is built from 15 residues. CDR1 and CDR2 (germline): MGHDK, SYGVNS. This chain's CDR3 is CASSEYGQGKTEAFF. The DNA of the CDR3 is TGTGCCAGCAGTGAATATGGACAGGGAAAGACTGAAGCTTTCTTT.

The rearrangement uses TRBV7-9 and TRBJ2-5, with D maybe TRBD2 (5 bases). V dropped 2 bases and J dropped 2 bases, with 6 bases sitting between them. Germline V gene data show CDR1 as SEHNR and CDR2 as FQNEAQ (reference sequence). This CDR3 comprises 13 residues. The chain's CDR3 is CASSLPGQETQYF. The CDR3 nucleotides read TGTGCCAGCAGCTTACCGGGGCAAGAGACCCAGTACTTC.

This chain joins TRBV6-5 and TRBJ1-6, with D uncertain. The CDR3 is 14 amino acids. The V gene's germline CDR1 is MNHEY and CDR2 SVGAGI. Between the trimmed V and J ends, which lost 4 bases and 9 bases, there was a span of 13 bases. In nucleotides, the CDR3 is TGTGCCAGCAGTTGGGCTGGGTTTCCTTCACCCCTCCACTTT. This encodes CASSWAGFPSPLHF.

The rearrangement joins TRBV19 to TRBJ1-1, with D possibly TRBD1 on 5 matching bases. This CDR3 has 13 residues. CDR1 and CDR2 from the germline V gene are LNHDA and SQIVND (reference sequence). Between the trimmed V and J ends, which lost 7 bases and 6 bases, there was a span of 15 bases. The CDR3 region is CASKAGILPEAFF. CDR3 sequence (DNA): TGTGCCAGTAAGGCAGGGATCCTGCCTGAAGCTTTCTTT.

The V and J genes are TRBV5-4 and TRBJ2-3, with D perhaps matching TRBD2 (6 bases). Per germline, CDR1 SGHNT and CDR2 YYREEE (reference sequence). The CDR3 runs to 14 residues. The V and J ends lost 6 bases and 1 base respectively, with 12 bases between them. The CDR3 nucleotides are TGTGCCAGCAACCGGGGGTCCCGCACAGATACGCAGTATTTT. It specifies CASNRGSRTDTQYF.

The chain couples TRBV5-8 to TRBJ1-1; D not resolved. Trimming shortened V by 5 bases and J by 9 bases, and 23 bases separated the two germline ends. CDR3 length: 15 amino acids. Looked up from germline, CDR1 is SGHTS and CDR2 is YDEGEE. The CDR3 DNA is TGTGCCAGCAGGAGGCGGGAGCTGGGATTTGAAAAAGCTTTCTTT. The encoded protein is CASRRRELGFEKAFF.

The CDR3 DNA reads TGTGCCAGCAGCCGAATAACAGGAACCGGGGAGCTGTTTTTT. Translation: CASSRITGTGELFF. The chain combines TRBV14 with TRBJ2-2; tentatively, D is TRBD1 (5 bases). The V end lost 4 bases, the J end lost 5 bases, and 11 bases lay between the germline ends. CDR3 size: 14 residues. The V gene's germline CDR1 is SGHDN and CDR2 FVKESK.

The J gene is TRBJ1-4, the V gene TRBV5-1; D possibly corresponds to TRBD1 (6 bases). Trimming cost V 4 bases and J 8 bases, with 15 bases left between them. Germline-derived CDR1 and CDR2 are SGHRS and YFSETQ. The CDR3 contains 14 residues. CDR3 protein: CASSADSRGEKLFF. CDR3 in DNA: TGCGCCAGCAGCGCGGACAGCCGTGGGGAAAAACTGTTTTTT.

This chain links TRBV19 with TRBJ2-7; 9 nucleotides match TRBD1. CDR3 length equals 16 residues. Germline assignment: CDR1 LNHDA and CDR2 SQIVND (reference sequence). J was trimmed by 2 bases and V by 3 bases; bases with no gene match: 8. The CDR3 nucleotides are TGTGCCAGTAGTATGGGCGACAGGGGGTTCCCCTACGAGCAGTACTTC. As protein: CASSMGDRGFPYEQYF. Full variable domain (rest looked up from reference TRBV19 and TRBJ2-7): DGGITQSPKYLFRKEGQNVTLSCEQNLNHDAMYWYRQDPGQGLRLIYYSQIVNDFQKGDIAEGYSVSREKKESFPLTVTSAQKNPTAFYLCASSMGDRGFPYEQYFGPGTRLTVT.

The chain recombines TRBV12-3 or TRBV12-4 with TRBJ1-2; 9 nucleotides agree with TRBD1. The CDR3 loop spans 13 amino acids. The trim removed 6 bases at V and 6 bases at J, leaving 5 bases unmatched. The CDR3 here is CASSRTGGNGYTF. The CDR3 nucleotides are TGTGCCAGCAGCCGAACAGGGGGCAATGGCTACACCTTC.

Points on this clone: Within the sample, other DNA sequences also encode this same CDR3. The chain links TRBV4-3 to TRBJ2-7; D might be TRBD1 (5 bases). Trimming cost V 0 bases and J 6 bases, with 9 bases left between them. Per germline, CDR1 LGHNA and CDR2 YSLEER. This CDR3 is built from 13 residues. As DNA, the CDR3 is TGCGCCAGCAGCCAAGATCCCAGGGCCGAGCAGTACTTC. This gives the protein CASSQDPRAEQYF.

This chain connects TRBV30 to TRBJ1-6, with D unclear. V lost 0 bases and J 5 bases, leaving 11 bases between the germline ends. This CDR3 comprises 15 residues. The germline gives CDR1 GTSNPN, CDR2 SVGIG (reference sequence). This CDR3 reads CAWSVPGRHNSPLHF. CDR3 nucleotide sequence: TGTGCCTGGAGTGTACCGGGTCGGCATAATTCACCCCTCCACTTT.

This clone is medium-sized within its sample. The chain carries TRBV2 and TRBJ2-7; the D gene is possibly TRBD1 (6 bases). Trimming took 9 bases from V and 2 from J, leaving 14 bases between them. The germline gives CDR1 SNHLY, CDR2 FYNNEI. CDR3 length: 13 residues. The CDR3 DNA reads TGTGCCAGTCTCCGGGACATCACCTACGAGCAGTACTTC. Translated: CASLRDITYEQYF.

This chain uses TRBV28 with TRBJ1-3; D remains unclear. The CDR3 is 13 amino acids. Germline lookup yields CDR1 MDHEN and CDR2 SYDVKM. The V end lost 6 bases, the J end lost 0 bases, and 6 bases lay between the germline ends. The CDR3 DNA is TGTGCCAGCAGGATGAGCTCTGGAAACACCATATATTTT. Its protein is CASRMSSGNTIYF.

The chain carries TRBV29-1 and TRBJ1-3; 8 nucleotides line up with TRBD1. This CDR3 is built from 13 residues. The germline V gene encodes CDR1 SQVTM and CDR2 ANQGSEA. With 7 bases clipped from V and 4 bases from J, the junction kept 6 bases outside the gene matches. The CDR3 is CSATGGSGNTIYF. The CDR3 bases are TGCAGCGCCACAGGGGGTAGCGGAAACACCATATATTTT.

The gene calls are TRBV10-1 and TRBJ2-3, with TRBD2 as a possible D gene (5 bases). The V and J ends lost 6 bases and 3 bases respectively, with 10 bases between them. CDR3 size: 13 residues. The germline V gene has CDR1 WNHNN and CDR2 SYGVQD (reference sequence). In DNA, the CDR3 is TGCGCCAGCAGAGTACGGGGAACAGATACGCAGTATTTT. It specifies CASRVRGTDTQYF.